This TCR beta chain stems from a study of blood T cell repertoires in COVID-19. Authors' methods: Estimated nucleated cell counts came from reference gene primer amplification. Profiled with immunoSEQ multiplex PCR; TCRdb holds only in-frame clones, not every one. For V, J and clone size, that table is used; D and trimming come from the DNA. The table has 150,000 to 200,000 clones, around 79% seen once. Everyone who took part was roughly 18 to 89 years old, and they came from 20 to 25 US areas. Clinical history as reported by participants underpinned cohort assignment. Looked up from germline, CDR1 is SGHTA and CDR2 is FQGTGA. This CDR3 is built from 12 residues. Trimming stripped 5 bases from V and 14 bases from J, with 16 bases between.

Sequencing was carried out using PBMCs or T cells enriched from blood (not recorded which). The chain employs TRBV7-3 and TRBJ2-1; D is perhaps TRBD1 (6 bases). The TCR sequence derives from a man in his fifties or sixties who had recovered from COVID-19. CDR3 nucleotides: TGTGCCAGCAGCACCCCGCAGGGGCAAAAGTTCTTC. Translation: CASSTPQGQKFF.